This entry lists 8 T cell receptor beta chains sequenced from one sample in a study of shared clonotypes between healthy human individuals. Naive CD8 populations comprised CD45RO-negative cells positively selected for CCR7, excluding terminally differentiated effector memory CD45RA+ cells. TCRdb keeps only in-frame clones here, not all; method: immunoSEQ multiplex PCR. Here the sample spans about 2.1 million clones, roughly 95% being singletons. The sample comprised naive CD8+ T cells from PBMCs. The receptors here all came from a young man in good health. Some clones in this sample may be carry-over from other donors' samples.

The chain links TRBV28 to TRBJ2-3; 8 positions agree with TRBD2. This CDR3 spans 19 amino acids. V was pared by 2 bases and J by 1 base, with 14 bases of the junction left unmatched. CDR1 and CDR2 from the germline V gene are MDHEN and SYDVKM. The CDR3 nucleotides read TGTGCCAGCAGTTTAGGGAGGTGGTGGCGGGAGGCCCGCACAGATACGCAGTATTTT. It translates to CASSLGRWWREARTDTQYF.

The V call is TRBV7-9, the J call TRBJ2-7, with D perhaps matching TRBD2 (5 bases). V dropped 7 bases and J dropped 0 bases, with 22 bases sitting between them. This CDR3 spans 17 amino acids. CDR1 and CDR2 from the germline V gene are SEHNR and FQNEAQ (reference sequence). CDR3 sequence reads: CASTVSGRGTASYEQYF. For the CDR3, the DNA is TGTGCCAGCACCGTATCCGGTCGGGGAACGGCCTCCTACGAGCAGTACTTC. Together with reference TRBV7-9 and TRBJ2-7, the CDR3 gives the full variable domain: DTGVSQNPRHKITKRGQNVTFRCDPISEHNRLYWYRQTLGQGPEFLTYFQNEAQLEKSRLLSDRFSAERPKGSFSTLEIQRTEQGDSAMYLCASTVSGRGTASYEQYFGPGTRLTVT.

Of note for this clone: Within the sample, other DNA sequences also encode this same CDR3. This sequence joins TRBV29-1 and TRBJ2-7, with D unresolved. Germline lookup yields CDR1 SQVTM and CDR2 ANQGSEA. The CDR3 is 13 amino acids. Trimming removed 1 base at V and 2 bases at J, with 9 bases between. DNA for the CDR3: TGCAGCGTTGAAGGTAGCAGTCCCTACGAGCAGTACTTC. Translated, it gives CSVEGSSPYEQYF.

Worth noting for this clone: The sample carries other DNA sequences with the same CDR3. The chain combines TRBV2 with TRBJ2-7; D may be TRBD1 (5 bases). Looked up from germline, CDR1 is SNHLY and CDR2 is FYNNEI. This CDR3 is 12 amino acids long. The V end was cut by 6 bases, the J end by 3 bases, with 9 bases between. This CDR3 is CASRGDSYEQYF. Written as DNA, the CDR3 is TGTGCCAGCAGGGGTGACAGCTACGAGCAGTACTTC.

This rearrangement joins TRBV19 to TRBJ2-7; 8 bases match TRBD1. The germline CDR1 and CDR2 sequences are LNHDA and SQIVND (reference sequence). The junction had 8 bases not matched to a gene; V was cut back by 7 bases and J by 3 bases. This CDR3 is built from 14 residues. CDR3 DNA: TGTGCCAGTACCCTAACAGGGGGGATCTACGAGCAGTACTTC. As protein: CASTLTGGIYEQYF.

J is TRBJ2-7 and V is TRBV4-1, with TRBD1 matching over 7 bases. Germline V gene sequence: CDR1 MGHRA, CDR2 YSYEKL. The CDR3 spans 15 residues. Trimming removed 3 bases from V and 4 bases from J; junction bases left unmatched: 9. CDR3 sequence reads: CASSHQTGYPYEQYF. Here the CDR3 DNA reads TGCGCCAGCAGCCACCAGACAGGGTACCCTTACGAGCAGTACTTC.

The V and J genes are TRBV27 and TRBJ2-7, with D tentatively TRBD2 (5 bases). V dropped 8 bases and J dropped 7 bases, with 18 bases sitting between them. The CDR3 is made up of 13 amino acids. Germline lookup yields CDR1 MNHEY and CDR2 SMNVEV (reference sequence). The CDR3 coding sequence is TGTGCCAGCGGGAGTGGGAGTGGTAGGGAGCAGTACTTC. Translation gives CASGSGSGREQYF.

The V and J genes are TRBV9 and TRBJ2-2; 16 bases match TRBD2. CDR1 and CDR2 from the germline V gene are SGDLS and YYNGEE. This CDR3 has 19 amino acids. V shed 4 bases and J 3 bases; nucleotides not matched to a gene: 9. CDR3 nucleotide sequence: TGTGCCAGCAGCACTTCGCCGGGACTAGCGGGAGGGGACACCGGGGAGCTGTTTTTT. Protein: CASSTSPGLAGGDTGELFF.